This T cell receptor beta chain was recorded in a study of T cell therapy after organ transplantation. Study-level points and caveats: Antirejection and antiviral medication effects could not be assessed. Minimal repertoire change after therapy followed marked pretherapy expansions in nonresponders.

Germline V gene sequence: CDR1 MGHRA, CDR2 YSYEKL. Losses at the gene ends were 0 bases for V and 5 bases for J; bases not matched to a gene: 8. The CDR3 has 16 residues. Sequencing used immunoSEQ multiplex PCR; TCRdb keeps in-frame clones, though not all of them. The table includes 4,000 to 6,000 clones, 55% to 75% detected once. Time point indicated: 4-8 weeks after completion of therapy. About this clone: No antigen is known for it.

This sequence originates from a human patient who had received a solid organ transplant and had CMV disease. Some T cells may be the graft donor's. The genes are TRBV4-1 and TRBJ1-2; 8 bases line up with TRBD1. The source material was CD8+ T cells from blood, sampled after autologous CMV-specific T cell therapy. CDR3 nucleotides: TGCGCCAGCAGCCAAGAGGTCCCGGACAGGGAGTATGGCTACACCTTC. Translated: CASSQEVPDREYGYTF.